This T cell receptor (beta chain) was found in a study of blood T cell repertoires in COVID-19. Study-wide background: COVID-19 samples, acute and convalescent, were from the United States, Italy and Spain.

Assay used: immunoSEQ multiplex PCR; TCRdb lists only in-frame clones, some missing. The sample records roughly 220,000 clones, 85% to 90% being singletons. Individuals drawn from 24 US areas were about 18 to 90 years old. This TCR derives from a woman aged 18-29 years in a cohort exposed to, infected with or recovered from COVID-19 (not recorded which). The sample comprised PBMCs or T cells enriched from blood (not recorded which).

CDR3 sequence reads: CSASGQATRTF. CDR3 nucleotides: TGCAGTGCTAGTGGGCAGGCGACCAGGACCTTC. This rearrangement joins TRBV20-1 to TRBJ1-2, with D unclear. V gave up 3 bases and J gave up 14 bases, with 16 bases separating them. The V gene's germline CDR1 is DFQATT and CDR2 SNEGSKA (reference sequence). This CDR3 contains 11 residues.